The 10 T cell receptor beta chains listed next were all sequenced from one sample in a study of CD8 T cells in Susac syndrome. Random hexamers primed reverse transcription of about 0.45 to 1 ug RNA. TCRdb analysed the immunoSEQ multiplex PCR reads with MiXCR anew, one entry per CDR3 protein. The sample comprises approximately 130,000 distinct CDR3 sequences, about 90% of which are singletons, and approximately 0.24% rests with the top ten. The specimen was CD8+ T cells from PBMCs. The origin of the receptors is a human donor with multiple sclerosis.

J is TRBJ2-1 and V is TRBV19; no firm D call. CDR3 length equals 14 residues. Trimming pared 5 bases from V and 0 bases from J, leaving 8 bases between. Germline values: CDR1 LNHDA, CDR2 SQIVND (reference sequence). The CDR3: CASSGASSYNEQFF. CDR3 coding DNA: TGTGCCAGTAGTGGAGCGAGCTCCTACAATGAGCAGTTCTTC. Based on the CDR3 plus reference TRBV19 and TRBJ2-1, the full variable domain is DGGITQSPKYLFRKEGQNVTLSCEQNLNHDAMYWYRQDPGQGLRLIYYSQIVNDFQKGDIAEGYSVSREKKESFPLTVTSAQKNPTAFYLCASSGASSYNEQFFGPGTRLTVL.

The gene calls are TRBV3-1 and TRBJ1-4; D not certain. Trimming took off 4 bases at V and 0 bases at J, with 12 bases between the two ends. The CDR3 runs to 16 residues. The germline V gene has CDR1 LGHDT and CDR2 YNNKEL (reference sequence). CDR3 bases: TGTGCCAGCAGCCCTCGACCAGGAACAACTAATGAAAAACTGTTTTTT. Its protein is CASSPRPGTTNEKLFF.

The CDR3 sequence is CASSRLRVTDTQYF. The CDR3 DNA is TGTGCCAGCAGCCGTCTCAGGGTCACAGATACGCAGTATTTT. The chain uses TRBV6-2 or TRBV6-3 and TRBJ2-3, with D perhaps matching TRBD1 (5 bases). Per the germline V gene, CDR1 is MNHEY and CDR2 is SVGEGT. The CDR3 spans 14 residues. Trimming pared 6 bases from V and 2 bases from J, leaving 12 bases between.

The rearrangement uses TRBV6-5 and TRBJ1-5; 7 bases line up with TRBD1. Germline lookup yields CDR1 MNHEY and CDR2 SVGAGI. This CDR3 comprises 15 residues. J lost 1 base, V lost 6 bases, and 6 bases had no gene match. The CDR3 loop is CASSPDRESNQPQHF. CDR3 DNA: TGTGCCAGCAGCCCAGACAGGGAGAGCAATCAGCCCCAGCATTTT.

The V call is TRBV24-1, the J call TRBJ2-1; perhaps D is TRBD1 or TRBD2 (5 bases each). Trimming took off 2 bases at V and 5 bases at J, with 6 bases between the two ends. The germline V gene encodes CDR1 KGHDR and CDR2 SFDVKD. The CDR3 has 13 residues. CDR3 residues: CATSDWDDNEQFF. Here the CDR3 DNA reads TGTGCCACCAGTGATTGGGACGACAATGAGCAGTTCTTC.

The chain combines TRBV29-1 with TRBJ2-7; 8 bases line up with TRBD2. This CDR3 region has 19 residues. Germline-derived CDR1 and CDR2 are SQVTM and ANQGSEA. The J segment lost 0 bases and the V segment lost 1 base, leaving 17 bases of the junction unmatched. As DNA, the CDR3 is TGCAGCGTTGAAGGAGAGGGGCTAGCGGGCGGTAGAGTCTCCTACGAGCAGTACTTC. Residues: CSVEGEGLAGGRVSYEQYF.

The rearrangement uses TRBV11-2 and TRBJ1-1; 7 nucleotides line up with TRBD1. The CDR3 loop spans 14 amino acids. Germline V lookup: CDR1 SGHAT, CDR2 FQNNGV. J gave up 8 bases and V 1 base, and 7 bases lay outside the gene matches. The CDR3 here is CASSLARGTVEAFF. CDR3 DNA sequence: TGTGCCAGCAGCTTAGCCCGTGGGACAGTAGAAGCTTTCTTT.

The chain carries TRBV18 and TRBJ2-2; D possibly corresponds to TRBD2 (6 bases). V lost 10 bases, J lost 1 base, and 13 bases lay in between. CDR1 and CDR2 from the germline V gene are KGHSH and LQKENI. The CDR3 runs 14 residues. The CDR3 bases are TGTGCCAACCGGGAGTCCCTGAACACCGGGGAGCTGTTTTTT. It encodes CANRESLNTGELFF.

This chain connects TRBV29-1 to TRBJ2-1; D might be TRBD2 (6 bases). Germline V gene data show CDR1 as SQVTM and CDR2 as ANQGSEA. The V end lost 3 bases, the J end lost 4 bases, and 16 bases lay between the germline ends. This CDR3 is built from 15 residues. Written as DNA, the CDR3 is TGCAGCGTTGAGAGCGGGTTCACCGAGTACAATGAGCAGTTCTTC. Translated, it gives CSVESGFTEYNEQFF.

The CDR3 sequence is CASSFAGDTDTQYF. For the CDR3, the DNA is TGTGCCAGTAGTTTTGCAGGAGACACAGATACGCAGTATTTT. V and J are TRBV19 and TRBJ2-3; D is ambiguous. Germline-derived CDR1 and CDR2 are LNHDA and SQIVND (reference sequence). V lost 5 bases to trimming and J lost 2 bases, with 11 bases between them. The CDR3 is 14 amino acids.